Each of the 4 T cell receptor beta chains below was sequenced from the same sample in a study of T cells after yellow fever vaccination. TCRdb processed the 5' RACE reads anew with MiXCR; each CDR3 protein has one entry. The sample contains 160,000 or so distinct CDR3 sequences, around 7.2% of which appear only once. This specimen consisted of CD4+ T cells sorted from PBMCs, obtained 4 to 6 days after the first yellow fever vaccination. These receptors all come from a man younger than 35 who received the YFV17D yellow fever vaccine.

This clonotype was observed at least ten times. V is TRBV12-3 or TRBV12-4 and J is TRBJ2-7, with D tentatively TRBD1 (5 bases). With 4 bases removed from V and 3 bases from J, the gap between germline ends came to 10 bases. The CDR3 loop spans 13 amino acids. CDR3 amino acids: CASSSDRFYEQYF. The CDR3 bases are TGTGCCAGCAGTTCCGACAGATTCTACGAGCAGTACTTC.

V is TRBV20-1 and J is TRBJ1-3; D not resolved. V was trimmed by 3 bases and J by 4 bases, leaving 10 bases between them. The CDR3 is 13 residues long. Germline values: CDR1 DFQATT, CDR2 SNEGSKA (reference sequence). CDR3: CSASEVWGNTIYF. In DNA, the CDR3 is TGCAGTGCTAGTGAGGTTTGGGGAAACACCATATATTTT.

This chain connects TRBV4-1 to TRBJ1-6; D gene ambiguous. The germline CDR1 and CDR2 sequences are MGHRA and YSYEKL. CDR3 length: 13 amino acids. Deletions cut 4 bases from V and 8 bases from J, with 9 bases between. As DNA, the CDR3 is TGCGCCAGCAGCCGCAAGTGGGATTCACCCCTCCACTTT. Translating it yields CASSRKWDSPLHF.

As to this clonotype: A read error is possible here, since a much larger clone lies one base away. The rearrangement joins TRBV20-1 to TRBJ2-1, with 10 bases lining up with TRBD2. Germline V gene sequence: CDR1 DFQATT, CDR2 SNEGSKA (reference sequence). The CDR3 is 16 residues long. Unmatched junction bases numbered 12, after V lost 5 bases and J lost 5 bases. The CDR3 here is CSARSQAGGAHNEQFF. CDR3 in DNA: TGCAGTGCTCGGTCCCAAGCGGGGGGGGCCCACAATGAGCAGTTCTTC.